These T cell receptor beta chains were read from a single sample in a study of CD8+ T cells in alopecia areata. The method was immunoSEQ multiplex PCR; TCRdb's version includes in-frame clones alone and lacks a portion of them. The table shows about 180,000 clones, with 40% to 55% occurring only once. The material sequenced was CD8+ T cells sorted from blood, taken around week 54, from a patient treated with tofacitinib. The receptors originated from a human donor with alopecia areata. Each CDR3 is given with its conserved first and last residue.

v_call: TRBV13
cdr3_aa: CASSLGLHAGPQHF

v_call: TRBV6-6
cdr3_aa: CASSSFSSGANVLTF

v_call: TRBV7-9
cdr3_aa: CASSLAVGTGYSNQPQHF

v_call: TRBV10-3
cdr3_aa: CAISEAGGTASYEQYF

v_call: TRBV7-9
cdr3_aa: CASSLAAEALEQFF

v_call: TRBV19
cdr3_aa: CASRPRGSHEQYF

v_call: TRBV10-3
cdr3_aa: CAIRPGQLMYGYTF

v_call: TRBV25-1
cdr3_aa: CASSESRETFGAGELFF

v_call: TRBV30
cdr3_aa: CAWVPGGAFTEAFF

v_call: TRBV4-1
cdr3_aa: CASTSLAGGYNEQFF

v_call: TRBV19
cdr3_aa: CASNPDGVGTQYF

v_call: TRBV27
cdr3_aa: CASSAGQGYTGELFF

v_call: TRBV7-9
cdr3_aa: CASSLALTGRREQYF

v_call: TRBV29-1
cdr3_aa: CSVEGSDRIPLNYGYTF

v_call: TRBV30
cdr3_aa: CAWSGGESPLHF

v_call: TRBV10-3
cdr3_aa: CAISEPAANTEAFF

v_call: TRBV4-1
cdr3_aa: CASSQGYGANVLTF

v_call: TRBV2
cdr3_aa: CASRRELNEQFF

v_call: TRBV7-6
cdr3_aa: CASSHDLVLSNYGYTF

v_call: TRBV10-3
cdr3_aa: CAISESKLEETQYF

v_call: TRBV11-2
cdr3_aa: CASSTGGTGPYNEQFF